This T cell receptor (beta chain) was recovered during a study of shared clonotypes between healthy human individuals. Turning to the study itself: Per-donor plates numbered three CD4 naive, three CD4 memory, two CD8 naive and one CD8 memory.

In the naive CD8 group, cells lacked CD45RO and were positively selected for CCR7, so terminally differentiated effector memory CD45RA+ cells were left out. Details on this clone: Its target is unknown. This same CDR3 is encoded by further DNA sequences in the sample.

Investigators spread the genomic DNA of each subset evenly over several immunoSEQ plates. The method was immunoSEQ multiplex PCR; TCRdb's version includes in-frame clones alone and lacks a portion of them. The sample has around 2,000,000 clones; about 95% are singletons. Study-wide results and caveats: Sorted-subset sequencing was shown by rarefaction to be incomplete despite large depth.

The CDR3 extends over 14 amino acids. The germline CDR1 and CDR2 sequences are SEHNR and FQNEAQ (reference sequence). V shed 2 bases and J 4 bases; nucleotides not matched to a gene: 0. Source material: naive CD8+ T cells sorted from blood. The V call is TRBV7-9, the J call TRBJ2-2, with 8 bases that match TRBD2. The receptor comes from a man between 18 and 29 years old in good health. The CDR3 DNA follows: TGTGCCAGCAGCTTAACTAGCGGCACCGGGGAGCTGTTTTTT. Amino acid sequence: CASSLTSGTGELFF.